The clone carrying this T cell receptor (beta chain) was observed a single time. What it binds is unknown. The treatment: oral pan-JAK inhibitor, 5-10 mg twice daily. Alopecia areata patients provided lesional scalp punch biopsies and peripheral blood, both collected for the study. The sequencing template was cDNA reverse transcribed from extracted RNA. This table comes from immunoSEQ multiplex PCR, and its TCRdb copy is limited to in-frame clones, with some not included. The sample has under 200,000 clones; about three fifths are singletons. The data are from a study of CD8+ T cells in alopecia areata. Study-wide results and caveats: The link between baseline CD8+ expansion and response remains uncertain with one nonresponder. Alphabeta T cells residing in normal skin are also sequenced in scalp samples. Possibly as an HLA-related effect, TCR sharing across patients appeared less clear than in mice.

The V and J ends lost 1 base and 1 base respectively, with 8 bases between them. The CDR3 is 15 residues long. CDR1 and CDR2 (germline): SNHLY, FYNNEI. The clonotype was recovered from a human donor with alopecia areata. The sample consisted of CD4+ T cells sorted from blood, taken at week 4, from a patient treated with tofacitinib. The rearrangement links TRBV2 to TRBJ1-5, with D unresolved. The chain's CDR3 is CASSEGALSNQPQHF. The DNA for the CDR3 is TGTGCCAGCAGTGAAGGGGCACTGAGCAATCAGCCCCAGCATTTT.